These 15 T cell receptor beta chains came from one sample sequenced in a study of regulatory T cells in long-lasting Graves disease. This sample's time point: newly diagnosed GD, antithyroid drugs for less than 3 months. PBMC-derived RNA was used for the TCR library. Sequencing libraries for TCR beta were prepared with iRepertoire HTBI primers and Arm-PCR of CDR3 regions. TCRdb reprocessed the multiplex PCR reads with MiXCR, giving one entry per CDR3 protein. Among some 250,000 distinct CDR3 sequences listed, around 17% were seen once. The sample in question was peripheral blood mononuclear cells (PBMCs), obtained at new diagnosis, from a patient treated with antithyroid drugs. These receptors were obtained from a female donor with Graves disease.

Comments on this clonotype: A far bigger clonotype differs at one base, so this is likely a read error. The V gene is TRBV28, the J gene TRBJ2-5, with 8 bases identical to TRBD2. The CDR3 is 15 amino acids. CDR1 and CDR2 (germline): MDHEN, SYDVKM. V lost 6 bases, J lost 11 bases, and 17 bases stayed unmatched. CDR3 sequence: CASSKTSASYNEQYF. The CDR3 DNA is TGTGCCAGCAGCAAGACTAGCGCCTCCTACAATGAGCAGTACTTC.

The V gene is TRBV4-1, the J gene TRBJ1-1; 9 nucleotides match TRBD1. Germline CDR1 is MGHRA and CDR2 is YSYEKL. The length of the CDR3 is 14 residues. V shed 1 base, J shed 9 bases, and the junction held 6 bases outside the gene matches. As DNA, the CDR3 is TGCGCCAGCAGCCAAGCTCGACAGGGGGTCAAAGCTTTCTTT. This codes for CASSQARQGVKAFF.

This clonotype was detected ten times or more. CDR3 sequence: CASSLTGVLNTEAFF. In DNA, the CDR3 is TGTGCCAGCAGTTTAACGGGGGTTCTGAACACTGAAGCTTTCTTT. This chain links TRBV28 with TRBJ1-1, with D possibly being TRBD1 (5 bases). The CDR3 covers 15 residues. Germline V gene lookup returns CDR1 MDHEN and CDR2 SYDVKM. V lost 2 bases, J lost 0 bases, and 10 bases lay in between.

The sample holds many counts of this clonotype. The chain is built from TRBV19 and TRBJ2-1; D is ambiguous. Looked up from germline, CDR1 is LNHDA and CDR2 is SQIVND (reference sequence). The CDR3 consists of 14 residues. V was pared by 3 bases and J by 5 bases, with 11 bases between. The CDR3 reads CASSIVGRDNEQFF. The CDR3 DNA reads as TGTGCCAGTAGTATTGTGGGCCGGGACAATGAGCAGTTCTTC.

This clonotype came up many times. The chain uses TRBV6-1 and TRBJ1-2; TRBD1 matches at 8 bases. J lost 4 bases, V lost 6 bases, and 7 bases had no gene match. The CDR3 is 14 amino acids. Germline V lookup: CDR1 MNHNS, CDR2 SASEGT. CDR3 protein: CASRSQGAGYGYTF. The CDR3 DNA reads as TGTGCCAGCAGGTCCCAGGGGGCAGGCTATGGCTACACCTTC.

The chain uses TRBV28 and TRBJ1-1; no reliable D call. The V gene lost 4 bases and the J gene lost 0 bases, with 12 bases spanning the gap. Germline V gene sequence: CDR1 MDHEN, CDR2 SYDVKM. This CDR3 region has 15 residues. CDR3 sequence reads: CASSWTRPMNTEAFF. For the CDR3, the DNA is TGTGCCAGCAGTTGGACGAGGCCGATGAACACTGAAGCTTTCTTT. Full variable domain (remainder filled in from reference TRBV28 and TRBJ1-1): DVKVTQSSRYLVKRTGEKVFLECVQDMDHENMFWYRQDPGLGLRLIYFSYDVKMKEKGDIPEGYSVSREKKERFSLILESASTNQTSMYLCASSWTRPMNTEAFFGQGTRLTVV.

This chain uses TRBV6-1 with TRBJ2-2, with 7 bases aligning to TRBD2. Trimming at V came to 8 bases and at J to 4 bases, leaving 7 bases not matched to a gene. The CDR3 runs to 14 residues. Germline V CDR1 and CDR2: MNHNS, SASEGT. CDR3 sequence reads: CASATSPSTGELFF. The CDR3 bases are TGTGCCAGCGCGACTAGCCCCAGCACCGGGGAGCTGTTTTTT.

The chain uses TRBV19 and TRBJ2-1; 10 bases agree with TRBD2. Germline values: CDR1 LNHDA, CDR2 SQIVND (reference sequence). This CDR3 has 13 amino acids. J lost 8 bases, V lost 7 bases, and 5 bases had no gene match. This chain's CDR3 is CASMGLARDEQFF. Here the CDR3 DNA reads TGTGCCAGTATGGGACTAGCGCGGGATGAGCAGTTCTTC.

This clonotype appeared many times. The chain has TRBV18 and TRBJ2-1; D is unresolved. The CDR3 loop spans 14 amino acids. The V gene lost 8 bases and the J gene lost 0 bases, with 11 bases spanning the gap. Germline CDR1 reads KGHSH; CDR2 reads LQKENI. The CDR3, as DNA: TGTGCCAGCAGTCCCCGCCGCTCCTACAATGAGCAGTTCTTC. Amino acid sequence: CASSPRRSYNEQFF.

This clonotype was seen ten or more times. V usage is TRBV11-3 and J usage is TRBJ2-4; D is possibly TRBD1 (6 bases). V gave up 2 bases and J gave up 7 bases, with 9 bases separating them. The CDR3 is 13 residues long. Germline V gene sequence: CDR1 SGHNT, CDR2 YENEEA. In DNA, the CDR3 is TGTGCCAGCAGCTTACAGGGGTACAACATTCAGTACTTC. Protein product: CASSLQGYNIQYF. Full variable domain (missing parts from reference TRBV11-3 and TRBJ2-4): EAGVVQSPRYKIIEKKQPVAFWCNPISGHNTLYWYLQNLGQGPELLIRYENEEAVDDSQLPKDRFSAERLKGVDSTLKIQPAELGDSAVYLCASSLQGYNIQYFGAGTRLSVL.

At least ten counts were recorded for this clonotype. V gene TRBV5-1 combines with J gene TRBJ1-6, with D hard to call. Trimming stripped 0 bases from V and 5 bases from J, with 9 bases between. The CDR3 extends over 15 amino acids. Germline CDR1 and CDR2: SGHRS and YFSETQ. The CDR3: CASSLGRRDNSPLHF. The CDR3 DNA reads TGCGCCAGCAGCTTGGGGCGAAGGGATAATTCACCCCTCCACTTT.

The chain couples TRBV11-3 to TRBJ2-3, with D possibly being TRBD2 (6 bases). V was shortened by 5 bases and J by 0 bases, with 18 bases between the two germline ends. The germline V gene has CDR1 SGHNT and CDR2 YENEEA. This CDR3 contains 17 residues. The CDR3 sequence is CASSLGNSGGSTDTQYF. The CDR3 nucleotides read TGTGCCAGCAGCCTCGGGAACTCCGGAGGGAGCACAGATACGCAGTATTTT.

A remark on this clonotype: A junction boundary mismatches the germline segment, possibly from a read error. The CDR3 loop is CASTLAVLDNEQFF. DNA of the CDR3: TGTGCCAGCACCTTAGCGGTGTTAGACAATGAGCAGTTCTTC. This sequence joins TRBV7-6 and TRBJ2-1, with D possibly TRBD2 on 6 matching bases. The CDR3 has 14 residues. Germline CDR1 is SGHVS and CDR2 is FNYEAQ.

The CDR3 sequence: CASSLGGVRSSYNSPLHF. DNA for the CDR3: TGTGCCAGCAGCCTCGGTGGTGTGAGGAGCTCCTATAATTCACCCCTCCACTTT. This chain links TRBV11-3 with TRBJ1-6; unclear D gene. Germline V lookup: CDR1 SGHNT, CDR2 YENEEA. With 5 bases removed from V and 0 bases from J, the gap between germline ends came to 17 bases. The CDR3 is 18 residues long.

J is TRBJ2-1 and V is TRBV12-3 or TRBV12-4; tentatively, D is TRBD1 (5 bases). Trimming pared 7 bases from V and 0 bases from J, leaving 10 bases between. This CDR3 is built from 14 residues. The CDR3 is CASTLRGSYNEQFF. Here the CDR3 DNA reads TGTGCCAGCACTCTTAGGGGCTCCTACAATGAGCAGTTCTTC.